This TCR beta chain appears in the sequencing data of a study of early T cells in non-severe SARS-CoV-2 infection. Across the study: From unsorted whole blood, bulk RNA was sequenced, and the chains remained unpaired.

Individual cDNA molecules received unique molecular identifiers during library preparation. MiXCR, run by TCRdb on the 5' RACE reads, gives a single entry per CDR3 protein. In the table there are over 50,000 distinct CDR3 sequences, about a tenth of which are singletons. This clonotype was observed many times. As yet, its antigen is unknown. Study-wide points: Clonotype matching in VDJdb favored anti-spike CD8 responses and did not capture private and CD4 specificities.

The sequence was collected from an adult who was a healthcare worker with PCR-confirmed SARS-CoV-2 infection or an uninfected control (not recorded which). What was sequenced was whole blood.

In nucleotides, the CDR3 is TGTGCCAGCAGCCAGGGGACCCGCAATCGTGAGACCCAGTACTTC. It is translated as CASSQGTRNRETQYF. The chain links TRBV14 to TRBJ2-5; D may match TRBD1 or TRBD2 (5 bases each). CDR3 length: 15 amino acids. Deletions cut 3 bases from V and 5 bases from J, with 16 bases between. CDR1 is SGHDN, CDR2 FVKESK, per germline.